This TCR beta chain is drawn from a study of molecular identifiers for immune sequencing clone quantification. Naive CD8 T cells underwent sorting with the CD8+CD4-CCR7+CD45RA+ definition. In its sample, this clonotype was seen many times. J lost 4 bases, V lost 1 base, and 6 bases had no gene match. Per the germline V gene, CDR1 is SGHDN and CDR2 is FVKESK. This CDR3 comprises 15 residues. Bulk TCR library preparation followed previously described methods with listed TCR primers. From the PCR reads, TCRdb called clonotypes with MiXCR, one entry per CDR3 protein. The sample consists of approximately 670,000 distinct CDR3 sequences, about 20% of them appearing once.

This sequence was found in a human donor in good health. Some libraries in this study had Jurkat cell RNA spiked in. V usage is TRBV14 and J usage is TRBJ1-1; 7 nucleotides match TRBD1. The specimen sequenced was naive CD8+ T cells from blood, with Jurkat cell RNA spiked in. Noted subset: FACS-sorted CD8+CD4-CCR7+CD45RA+ naive T cells. The CDR3 protein is CASSQGDRASTEAFF. Here the CDR3 DNA reads TGTGCCAGCAGCCAAGGTGACAGGGCTAGCACTGAAGCTTTCTTT.